Sequencing of this TCR beta chain was carried out in a study of blood T cell repertoires in COVID-19. J lost 4 bases, V lost 7 bases, and 10 bases had no gene match. CDR3 length: 16 amino acids. CDR1 is SNHLY and CDR2 is FYNNEI in the germline V gene. The protocol was immunoSEQ multiplex PCR, while the TCRdb copy is restricted to in-frame clones and leaves out a portion. The sample shows around 28,000 clones, around three quarters of them seen only once. Specimen: peripheral blood. The chain employs TRBV2 and TRBJ1-5, with 10 bases identical to TRBD1. This receptor was obtained from a man aged 65-85 years with acute or convalescent COVID-19. This CDR3 reads CASTQDRDRGNQPQHF. The CDR3 nucleotides read TGTGCCAGCACCCAAGATCGGGACAGGGGTAATCAGCCCCAGCATTTT.